The T cell receptor (beta chain) described here comes from a study of human T cells and chemical hapten exposure. Study-wide context: TCR yields per sample varied, mainly owing to small pooled library volume differences. Study conclusions and caveats: TCRs at high frequency, those above 1 in 1000, did not change with DPC sensitization.

This clonotype was detected many times. The antigen is not known. It was unfractionated whole blood from which total RNA was extracted. In the library, unique molecular identifiers were attached to individual cDNA molecules. In the authors' workflow: From around 25,000 to 690,000 TCRs were found per sample, with a median of approximately 96,000. Via MiXCR, TCRdb re-called the reads, giving one row per CDR3 protein. None of the V and J calls come from the authors' own analysis; TCRdb made them. The data show about 120,000 distinct CDR3 sequences, with less than 10% seen just once and 1.2% to 1.5% held by the top ten. Sequenced sample: whole blood. The sequence was obtained from a human donor in good health. Some clones in this sample may be carry-over from other donors' samples.

The CDR3 sequence is CASRATVNTEAFF. DNA of the CDR3: TGTGCCAGCAGGGCAACGGTGAACACTGAAGCTTTCTTT. This chain joins TRBV6-5 and TRBJ1-1; D is ambiguous. The germline V gene encodes CDR1 MNHEY and CDR2 SVGAGI. The CDR3 covers 13 residues. Trimming removed 6 bases at V and 0 bases at J, with 8 bases between.